The 9 T cell receptor beta chains below all came from one sample that was sequenced in a study of T-cell memory formation after mild COVID-19. TCRdb processed the 5' RACE reads anew with MiXCR; each CDR3 protein has one entry. The sample includes fewer than 650,000 distinct CDR3 sequences, about a fifth seen only once; the top ten take around 9.2%. The sequenced sample was PBMCs or a T cell subset sorted from them (not recorded which). The receptors shown here come from an adult woman who had mild COVID-19 (a few samples of this study predate the infection). Cell type and time point are not known.

The genes are TRBV6-6 and TRBJ1-1; 7 bases are a match to TRBD1. V lost 7 bases and J lost 1; bases outside the gene matches: 3. Germline CDR1 is MNHNY and CDR2 is SVGAGI (reference sequence). This CDR3 comprises 13 residues. As DNA, the CDR3 is TGTGCCAGCAAGGGACAGCCGAACACTGAAGCTTTCTTT. Its translation: CASKGQPNTEAFF.

The chain carries TRBV27 and TRBJ1-6, with 9 positions matching TRBD1. Losses at the gene ends were 5 bases for V and 7 bases for J; bases not matched to a gene: 6. This CDR3 is built from 15 residues. Germline lookup yields CDR1 MNHEY and CDR2 SMNVEV (reference sequence). CDR3 sequence reads: CASSAGDRANSPLHF. The CDR3 nucleotides read TGTGCCAGCAGTGCCGGGGACAGGGCAAATTCACCCCTCCACTTT.

This clonotype was seen at least ten times. V usage is TRBV5-1 and J usage is TRBJ2-3; tentative D call: TRBD1 (6 bases). The CDR3 loop spans 16 amino acids. Looked up from germline, CDR1 is SGHRS and CDR2 is YFSETQ. Deletions cut 3 bases from V and 2 bases from J, with 16 bases between. CDR3 in DNA: TGCGCCAGCAGCTCAACAGGGATCGGGCTCACAGATACGCAGTATTTT. Its translation is CASSSTGIGLTDTQYF.

This clonotype was found a few times. This chain uses TRBV6-6 with TRBJ2-3; 8 bases align to TRBD1. Per germline, CDR1 MNHNY and CDR2 SVGAGI (reference sequence). Unmatched junction bases numbered 7, after V lost 6 bases and J lost 2 bases. This CDR3 is built from 15 residues. The CDR3 loop is CASRLGQGFTDTQYF. The CDR3 nucleotides are TGTGCCAGCAGACTCGGACAGGGTTTCACAGATACGCAGTATTTT.

In this sample, this clonotype turned up many times. The CDR3 bases are TGTGCCAGCAGCTTGGTAAGGGGCGAGCAGTACTTC. It encodes CASSLVRGEQYF. The gene calls are TRBV5-6 and TRBJ2-7, with a tentative D call TRBD1 (5 bases). Germline CDR1 and CDR2: SGHDT and YYEEEE. The V gene lost 0 bases and the J gene lost 6 bases, with 7 bases spanning the gap. This CDR3 is 12 amino acids long.

This clonotype showed up just a few times. The chain carries TRBV12-3 or TRBV12-4 and TRBJ2-5; TRBD1 agrees at 11 bases. Trimming at V came to 6 bases and at J to 4 bases, leaving 4 bases not matched to a gene. This CDR3 has 14 amino acids. The CDR3 reads CASRRTGGRETQYF. The CDR3 nucleotides are TGTGCCAGCAGAAGGACAGGGGGCAGAGAGACCCAGTACTTC.

The table lists this clonotype with a few counts. The chain has TRBV5-6 and TRBJ1-4, with D possibly matching TRBD1 (6 bases). The ends were cut back, 2 bases at V and 6 bases at J, with 8 bases in the middle. The germline V gene has CDR1 SGHDT and CDR2 YYEEEE. This CDR3 comprises 13 residues. The CDR3 DNA sequence: TGTGCCAGCAGCTTTGGACAGTATGAAAAACTGTTTTTT. The encoded protein is CASSFGQYEKLFF. The full variable domain, with the rest looked up from reference TRBV5-6 and TRBJ1-4, is DAGVTQSPTHLIKTRGQQVTLRCSPKSGHDTVSWYQQALGQGPQFIFQYYEEEERQRGNFPDRFSGHQFPNYSSELNVNALLLGDSALYLCASSFGQYEKLFFGSGTQLSVL.

The gene calls are TRBV28 and TRBJ2-1, with 7 nucleotides matching TRBD1. Germline lookup yields CDR1 MDHEN and CDR2 SYDVKM. The CDR3 loop spans 15 amino acids. Trimming removed 4 bases from V and 1 base from J; junction bases left unmatched: 4. CDR3 loop: CASSSGQKSYNEQFF. In DNA form, the CDR3 reads TGTGCCAGCAGTTCGGGACAGAAGTCCTACAATGAGCAGTTCTTC.

This clonotype was detected a few times. CDR3 residues: CASSFTATLDPYF. CDR3 nucleotide sequence: TGTGCCAGCAGTTTTACGGCAACTTTGGACCCGTACTTC. This rearrangement joins TRBV12-3 or TRBV12-4 to TRBJ2-7; D not resolved. V dropped 3 bases and J dropped 12 bases, with 18 bases sitting between them. The CDR3 covers 13 residues.